The TCR beta chain described here comes from a study of blood T cell repertoires in COVID-19. The wider study: T cells, B-cell-depleted T cells, or PBMCs provided the cDNA or gDNA that served as material.

CDR1 is KGHSH and CDR2 is LQKENI in the germline V gene. The V gene lost 2 bases and the J gene lost 5 bases, with 13 bases spanning the gap. This CDR3 is built from 15 residues. Per the original methods: Scientists estimated how many nucleated cells there were by amplifying reference gene primers. The assay was immunoSEQ multiplex PCR, and TCRdb's table has in-frame clones only and misses some. V and J calls and clone size are those listed in that table; D and trimming were worked out from the DNA. The sample records 250,000 or so clones, around four fifths being singletons. V gene TRBV18 combines with J gene TRBJ1-5, with a tentative D call TRBD1 (5 bases). This clonotype originated in a woman aged 60 to 75 with active or convalescent COVID-19. Sequenced: peripheral blood. As DNA, the CDR3 is TGTGCCAGCTCACCAGGGGCGGGACCCTATCAGCCCCAGCATTTT. It translates to CASSPGAGPYQPQHF.